This T cell receptor (beta chain) is from a study of blood T cells in healthy people across ages. Comment on this clonotype: Its antigen is unknown.

A J-beta primer mix and a sample-barcoded 5' primer were used in a second PCR of roughly 6 to 12 cycles. Each cDNA molecule, via a template-switch adaptor with 12 random nucleotides, was tagged. A single record per CDR3 protein comes from TCRdb applying MiXCR to the 5' RACE reads. The table includes hundreds of thousands of distinct CDR3 sequences, 35% to 50% detected once. Germline V gives CDR1 SGHTA, CDR2 FQGNSA. Unmatched junction bases numbered 7, after V lost 0 bases and J lost 8 bases. The CDR3 is made up of 17 amino acids. Notes on the study in general: Older individuals had lower TCR beta diversity per million T cells (the decline was roughly linear). Long-lived and aged donors differed, with more naive CD4+ cells and higher diversity in the long-lived. PBMCs were not sorted, which prevented a conclusive comparison of naive versus antigen-experienced cells.

The TCR comes from an elderly man in good health. The rearrangement links TRBV7-2 to TRBJ2-1; 13 bases match TRBD2. What was sequenced was blood. In DNA, the CDR3 is TGTGCCAGCAGCTTAGCGGTAGGACTAGCGGGAGAATATGAGCAGTTCTTC. As protein: CASSLAVGLAGEYEQFF.